Each of the 9 T cell receptor beta chains below was sequenced from the same sample in a study of monozygotic twins with cystic fibrosis. The data were produced by immunoSEQ multiplex PCR, yet TCRdb's version contains in-frame clones alone and is incomplete. Seen here are fewer than 25,000 clones, approximately 90% observed once, and the top ten hold roughly 1.2%. The sample taken for sequencing was blood. These receptors originate from a woman younger than 45 with cystic fibrosis.

This clone has just one count. CDR3 sequence (DNA): TGTGCCAGCAGCCCCCCCCAGGGCGCATTCGTTGAAGCTTTCTTT. Translating it yields CASSPPQGAFVEAFF. V and J are TRBV7-9 and TRBJ1-1; D may be TRBD1 (5 bases). V was cut by 5 bases and J by 7 bases, with 20 bases left in between. The CDR3 is made up of 15 amino acids. The V gene's germline CDR1 is SEHNR and CDR2 FQNEAQ (reference sequence).

V and J are TRBV5-8 and TRBJ1-2, with no clear D. CDR3 length: 12 residues. Trimming stripped 4 bases from V and 10 bases from J, with 14 bases between. Germline-derived CDR1 and CDR2 are SGHTS and YDEGEE. CDR3 bases: TGTGCCAGCAGCGTGGATCAGCCGACCTACACCTTC. Translation: CASSVDQPTYTF. The whole variable domain, filled in from reference TRBV5-8 and TRBJ1-2, reads EAGVTQSPTHLIKTRGQQATLRCSPISGHTSVYWYQQALGLGLQFLLWYDEGEERNRGNFPPRFSGRQFPNYSSELNVNALELEDSALYLCASSVDQPTYTFGSGTRLTVV.

The J gene is TRBJ2-7, the V gene TRBV2; 8 bases are a match to TRBD2. The CDR3 is 13 residues long. Per the germline V gene, CDR1 is SNHLY and CDR2 is FYNNEI. V gave up 7 bases and J gave up 2 bases; unmatched junction bases: 4. CDR3 sequence: CASTGGVAYEQYF. The CDR3 DNA reads as TGTGCCAGCACCGGGGGGGTAGCCTACGAGCAGTACTTC.

The chain carries TRBV18 and TRBJ2-3; 11 nucleotides line up with TRBD2. Trimming at V came to 4 bases and at J to 1 base, leaving 7 bases not matched to a gene. The CDR3 is 17 amino acids. Germline assignment: CDR1 KGHSH and CDR2 LQKENI. As DNA, the CDR3 is TGTGCCAGCTCACTTAGTACTAGCGGGGGAGGCACAGATACGCAGTATTTT. Its protein is CASSLSTSGGGTDTQYF.

This chain connects TRBV28 to TRBJ2-7, with D hard to call. V lost 0 bases to trimming and J lost 7 bases, with 10 bases between them. This CDR3 has 13 residues. CDR1 and CDR2 from the germline V gene are MDHEN and SYDVKM. CDR3 sequence (DNA): TGTGCCAGCAGTTTATGCCTTTTCTGTGAGCAGTACTTC. Translating it yields CASSLCLFCEQYF.

This clone was detected only once. In DNA, the CDR3 is TGCGCCAGCAGCCAACCTCGACAGGGAAGATGGTCACCCCTCCACTTT. Its translation: CASSQPRQGRWSPLHF. The chain uses TRBV4-1 and TRBJ1-6, with TRBD1 matching over 7 bases. Germline lookup yields CDR1 MGHRA and CDR2 YSYEKL. This CDR3 is built from 16 residues. The V and J ends lost 2 bases and 10 bases, in that order; junction bases with no gene match: 11.

This chain links TRBV5-6 with TRBJ2-5, with 10 bases matching TRBD2. Germline values: CDR1 SGHDT, CDR2 YYEEEE. V trimming: 0 bases; J trimming: 4 bases; junction bases outside the gene matches: 6. The CDR3 contains 16 residues. This CDR3 reads CASSLGAGGPGETQYF. CDR3 in DNA: TGTGCCAGCAGCTTGGGAGCGGGGGGGCCGGGAGAGACCCAGTACTTC.

The chain links TRBV4-1 to TRBJ1-4; the match to TRBD1 covers 8 bases. This CDR3 region has 15 residues. V shed 1 base, J shed 7 bases, and the junction held 5 bases outside the gene matches. The V gene's germline CDR1 is MGHRA and CDR2 YSYEKL. The CDR3 sequence: CASSQVGQGVEKLFF. The CDR3 nucleotides are TGCGCCAGCAGCCAAGTCGGACAGGGTGTTGAAAAACTGTTTTTT.

The chain is built from TRBV19 and TRBJ2-3; D possibly corresponds to TRBD1 (7 bases). Germline V CDR1 and CDR2: LNHDA, SQIVND (reference sequence). CDR3 length: 15 residues. Trimming pared 0 bases from V and 5 bases from J, leaving 12 bases between. The CDR3, as DNA: TGTGCCAGTAGTATAGAGACAGGGAGGAGAGATACGCAGTATTTT. As protein: CASSIETGRRDTQYF.